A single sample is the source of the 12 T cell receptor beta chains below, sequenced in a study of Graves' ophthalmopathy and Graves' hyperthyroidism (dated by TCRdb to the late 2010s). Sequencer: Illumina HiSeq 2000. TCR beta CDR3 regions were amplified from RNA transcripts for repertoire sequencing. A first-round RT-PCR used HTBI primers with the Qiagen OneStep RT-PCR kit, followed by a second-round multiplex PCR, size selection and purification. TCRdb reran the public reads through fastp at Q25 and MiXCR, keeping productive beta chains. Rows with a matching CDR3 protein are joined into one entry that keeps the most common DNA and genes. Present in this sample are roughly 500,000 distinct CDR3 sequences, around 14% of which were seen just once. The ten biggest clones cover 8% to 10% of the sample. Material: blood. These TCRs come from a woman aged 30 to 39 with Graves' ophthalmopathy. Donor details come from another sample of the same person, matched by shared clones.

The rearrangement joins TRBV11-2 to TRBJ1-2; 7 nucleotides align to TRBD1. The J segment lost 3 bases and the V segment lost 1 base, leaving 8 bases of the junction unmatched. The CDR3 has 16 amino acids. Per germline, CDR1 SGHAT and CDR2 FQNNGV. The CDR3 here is CASSLVGTAGDYGYTF. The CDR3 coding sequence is TGTGCCAGCAGCTTAGTGGGGACAGCTGGGGACTATGGCTACACCTTC.

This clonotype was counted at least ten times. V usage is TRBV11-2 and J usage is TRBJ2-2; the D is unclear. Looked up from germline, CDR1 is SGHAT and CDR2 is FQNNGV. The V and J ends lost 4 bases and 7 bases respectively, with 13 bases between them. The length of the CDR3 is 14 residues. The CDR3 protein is CASSSGPRSGELFF. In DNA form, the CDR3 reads TGTGCCAGCAGCTCCGGGCCCCGTAGCGGGGAGCTGTTTTTT.

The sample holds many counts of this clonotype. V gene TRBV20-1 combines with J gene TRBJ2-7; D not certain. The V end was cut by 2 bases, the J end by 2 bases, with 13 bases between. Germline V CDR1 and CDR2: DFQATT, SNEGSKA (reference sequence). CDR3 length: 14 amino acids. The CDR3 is CSARSLAIAYEQYF. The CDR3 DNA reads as TGCAGTGCTAGATCCCTGGCGATTGCCTACGAGCAGTACTTC.

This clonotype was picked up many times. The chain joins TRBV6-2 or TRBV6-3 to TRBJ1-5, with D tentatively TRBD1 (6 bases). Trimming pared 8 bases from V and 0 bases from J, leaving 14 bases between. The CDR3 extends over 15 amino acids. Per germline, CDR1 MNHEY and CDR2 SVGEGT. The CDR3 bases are TGTGCCAGCCAGAATAGGGGGTATAGCAATCAGCCCCAGCATTTT. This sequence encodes CASQNRGYSNQPQHF.

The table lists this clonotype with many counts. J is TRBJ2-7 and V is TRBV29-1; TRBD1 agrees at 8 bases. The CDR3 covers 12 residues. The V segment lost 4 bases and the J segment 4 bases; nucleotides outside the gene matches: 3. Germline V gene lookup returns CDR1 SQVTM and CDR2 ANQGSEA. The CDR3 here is CSVVGQGYEQYF. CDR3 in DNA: TGCAGCGTTGTAGGACAGGGTTACGAGCAGTACTTC.

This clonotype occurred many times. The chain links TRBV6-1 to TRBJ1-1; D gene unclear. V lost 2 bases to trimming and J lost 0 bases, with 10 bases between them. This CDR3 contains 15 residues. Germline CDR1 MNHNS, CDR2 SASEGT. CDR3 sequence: CASSEFVGLNTEAFF. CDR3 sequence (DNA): TGTGCCAGCAGTGAATTTGTAGGGCTGAACACTGAAGCTTTCTTT.

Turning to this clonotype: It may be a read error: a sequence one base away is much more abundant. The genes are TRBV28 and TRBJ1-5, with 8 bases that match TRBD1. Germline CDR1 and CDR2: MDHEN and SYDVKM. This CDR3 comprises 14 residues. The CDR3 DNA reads TGTGCCAGCAGCCCGGACAGGGTGAGTCAGCCCCATCATTTT. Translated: CASSPDRVSQPHHF.

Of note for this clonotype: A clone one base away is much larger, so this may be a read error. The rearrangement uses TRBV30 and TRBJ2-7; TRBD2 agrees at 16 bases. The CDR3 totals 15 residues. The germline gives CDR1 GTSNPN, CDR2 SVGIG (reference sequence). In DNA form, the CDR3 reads TGTGCCTGGGGGACCTCCGGGACTAGCGGGAGGGCCCCCCACTTC. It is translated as CAWGTSGTSGRAPHF.

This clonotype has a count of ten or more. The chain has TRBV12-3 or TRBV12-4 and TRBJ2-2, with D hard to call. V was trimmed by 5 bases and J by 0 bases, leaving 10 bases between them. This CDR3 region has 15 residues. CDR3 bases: TGTGCCAGCAGTGTCCACACAGCGAACACCGGGGAGCTGTTTTTT. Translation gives CASSVHTANTGELFF.

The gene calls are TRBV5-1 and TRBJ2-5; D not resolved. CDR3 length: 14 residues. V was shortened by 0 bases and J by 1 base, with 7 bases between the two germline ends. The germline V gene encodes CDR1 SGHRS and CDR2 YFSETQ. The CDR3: CASSLAVGQETQYF. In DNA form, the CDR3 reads TGCGCCAGCAGCTTGGCCGTGGGCCAAGAGACCCAGTACTTC.

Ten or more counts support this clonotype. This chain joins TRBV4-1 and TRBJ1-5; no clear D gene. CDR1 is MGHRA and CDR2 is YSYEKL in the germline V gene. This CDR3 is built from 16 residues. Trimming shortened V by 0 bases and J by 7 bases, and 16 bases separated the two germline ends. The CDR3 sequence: CASSQDGVLGSQPQHF. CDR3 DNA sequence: TGCGCCAGCAGCCAAGACGGGGTGTTGGGGTCCCAGCCCCAGCATTTT.

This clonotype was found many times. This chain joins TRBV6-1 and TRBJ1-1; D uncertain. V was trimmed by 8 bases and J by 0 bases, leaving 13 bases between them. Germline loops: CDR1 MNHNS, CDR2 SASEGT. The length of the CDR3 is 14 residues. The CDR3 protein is CASSPLGLNTEAFF. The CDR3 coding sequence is TGTGCCAGCTCCCCCCTCGGCTTGAACACTGAAGCTTTCTTT.